These T cell receptor beta chains were read from a single sample in a study of blood T cell repertoires in COVID-19. Profiled with immunoSEQ multiplex PCR; TCRdb holds only in-frame clones, not every one. Of tens of thousands of clones listed, about 88% are singletons. Sequenced input: peripheral blood. These receptors all come from a man aged 55 to 69 with acute or convalescent COVID-19. Each CDR3 is given with its conserved first and last residue. Size is stated for part of the rows, as once, few or many counts, or as a class when the clone is expanded.

abundance: .
v_gene: TRBV29-1
CDR3aa: CSAADLRGRRNTIYF

abundance: .
v_gene: TRBV6-5
CDR3aa: CASTLTGASNSPLHF

abundance: .
v_gene: TRBV2
CDR3aa: CASSEGLTYEQYF

abundance: .
v_gene: TRBV30
CDR3aa: CAWSIRSNQPQHF

abundance: .
v_gene: TRBV27
CDR3aa: CASSHDRGNTIYF

abundance: .
v_gene: TRBV5-1
CDR3aa: CASSLGQGAWATEAFF

abundance: .
v_gene: TRBV9
CDR3aa: CASSVDQGWANVLTF

abundance: .
v_gene: TRBV5-6
CDR3aa: CASSAKGQGSKLFF

abundance: .
v_gene: TRBV11-2
CDR3aa: CASSLVRGENTEAFF

abundance: .
v_gene: TRBV7-2
CDR3aa: CASSTGQGFPEAFF

abundance: .
v_gene: TRBV30
CDR3aa: CAWSESGGPTQYF

abundance: .
v_gene: TRBV9
CDR3aa: CASSVAPGLAGNGELFF

abundance: .
v_gene: TRBV2
CDR3aa: CASRERAPYGQPQHF

abundance: .
v_gene: TRBV11-3
CDR3aa: CASSNEMNTEAFF

abundance: .
v_gene: TRBV6-5
CDR3aa: CASRWGALNTEAFF

abundance: .
v_gene: TRBV7-9
CDR3aa: CASSFGQGASPLHF

abundance: .
v_gene: TRBV5-1
CDR3aa: CASSLSAGNTEAFF

abundance: .
v_gene: TRBV9
CDR3aa: CASSVDSGQGRNTIYF

abundance: .
v_gene: TRBV7-2
CDR3aa: CASSRRLTTSGGEQDTQYF

abundance: .
v_gene: TRBV25-1
CDR3aa: CASSERQGNQPQHF

abundance: .
v_gene: TRBV11-2
CDR3aa: CASSPTGQGNTEAFF

abundance: .
v_gene: TRBV7-9
CDR3aa: CALKKQGTGNTIYF

abundance: .
v_gene: TRBV30
CDR3aa: CAWNQGGTQPQHF

abundance: few
v_gene: TRBV6-5
CDR3aa: CASSRATGENEKLFF

abundance: .
v_gene: TRBV6-5
CDR3aa: CASSFKAAGSPLHF

abundance: .
v_gene: TRBV7-2
CDR3aa: CASRSTSGYNEQFF

abundance: .
v_gene: TRBV6-5
CDR3aa: CASVGGRAGYTF

abundance: .
v_gene: TRBV11-2
CDR3aa: CASSLVGRGRNTEAFF

abundance: .
v_gene: TRBV2
CDR3aa: CASTGINTGELFF

abundance: .
v_gene: TRBV10-3
CDR3aa: CAIRLAGHTGELFF

abundance: .
v_gene: TRBV7-3
CDR3aa: CASSLPGPAGTQYF

abundance: .
v_gene: TRBV7-9
CDR3aa: CASSTPGTGAYQETQYF

abundance: .
v_gene: TRBV5-1
CDR3aa: CASSPGQGNYGYTF

abundance: .
v_gene: TRBV6-5
CDR3aa: CASSRAGARGEKLFF

abundance: .
v_gene: TRBV4-1
CDR3aa: CASSLGQGAGEKLFF

abundance: .
v_gene: TRBV18
CDR3aa: CASSPPTGEKDTQYF

abundance: .
v_gene: TRBV25-1
CDR3aa: CASSEFGGSNTGELFF

abundance: .
v_gene: TRBV5-1
CDR3aa: CASTQRAGTEAFF

abundance: .
v_gene: TRBV7-9
CDR3aa: CASSVRGEGTEAFF

abundance: .
v_gene: TRBV12-3/TRBV12-4
CDR3aa: CASSLGGRTEAFF

abundance: .
v_gene: TRBV5-1
CDR3aa: CASSLSGGNPEAFF

abundance: .
v_gene: TRBV9
CDR3aa: CASSVGVGPQHF

abundance: .
v_gene: TRBV3-1/TRBV3-2
CDR3aa: CASSQDFGLGETQYF

abundance: .
v_gene: TRBV15
CDR3aa: CATSRGGISGSSGNTIYF

abundance: .
v_gene: TRBV5-1
CDR3aa: CASSLDGLPLGSSYNSPLHF

abundance: .
v_gene: TRBV4-2
CDR3aa: CASRPGQISGNTIYF

abundance: .
v_gene: TRBV5-4
CDR3aa: CASSGDRVGTEAFF

abundance: .
v_gene: TRBV5-1
CDR3aa: CASSLEGQNSPLHF

abundance: .
v_gene: TRBV27
CDR3aa: CASKGQGRGKLFF

abundance: once
v_gene: TRBV27
CDR3aa: CASSSLPFYTEAFF

abundance: .
v_gene: TRBV28
CDR3aa: CASSALGGKATSGYNEQFF